This TCR beta chain was observed in a study of cytomegalovirus exposure and HLA in healthy donors. Background on the study: Earlier work reported 110 million or so unique TCR beta sequences from some 170 million T cells.

V shed 4 bases, J shed 8 bases, and the junction held 7 bases outside the gene matches. This CDR3 comprises 13 residues. Germline CDR1 and CDR2: SGHNT and YYREEE (reference sequence). With 60 Vbeta and 13 Jbeta primers, the PCR was carried out. TCRdb keeps only in-frame clones here, not all; method: immunoSEQ multiplex PCR. This table has about 90,000 clones, 62% appearing once. Findings and caveats of the study: Analysis performed later showed TCR beta chains linked to HLA being more clonally expanded than equally common others. As a later analysis showed, several of the most significant clusters appeared to be linked to common viral pathogens.

With regard to this clone: Its antigen remains unidentified.

The genes are TRBV5-4 and TRBJ1-1, with TRBD1 identical over 8 bases. The sample taken for sequencing was PBMCs. The clonotype originates from a woman between 25 and 40 years old in good health and CMV-seropositive. The CDR3 protein is CASSLSGQAEAFF. The CDR3 DNA follows: TGTGCCAGCAGCCTTTCGGGACAGGCCGAAGCTTTCTTT.